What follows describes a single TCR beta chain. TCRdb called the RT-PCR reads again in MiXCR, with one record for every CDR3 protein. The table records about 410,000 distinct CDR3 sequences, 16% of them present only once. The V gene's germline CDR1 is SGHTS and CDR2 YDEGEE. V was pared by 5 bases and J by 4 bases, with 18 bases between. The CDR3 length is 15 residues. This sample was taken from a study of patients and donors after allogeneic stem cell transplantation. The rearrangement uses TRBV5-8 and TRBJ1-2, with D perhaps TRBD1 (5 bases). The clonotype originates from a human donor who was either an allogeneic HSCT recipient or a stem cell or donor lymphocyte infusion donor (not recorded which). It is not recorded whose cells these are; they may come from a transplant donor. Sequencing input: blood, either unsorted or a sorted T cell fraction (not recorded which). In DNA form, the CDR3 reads TGTGCCAGCAGTATAAGGAGACAGACACCCTATGGCTACACCTTC. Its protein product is CASSIRRQTPYGYTF.